The 19 T cell receptor beta chains below come from one sample, sequenced in a study of blood T cell repertoires in COVID-19. Assay: immunoSEQ multiplex PCR; the TCRdb copy retains only in-frame clones and omits some. Counted here are fewer than 250,000 clones, 88% occurring once; the ten biggest clones make up about 6.8%. The sample was peripheral blood. The source is a middle-aged woman who had recovered from COVID-19.

The rearrangement uses TRBV28 and TRBJ2-7; tentative D call: TRBD2 (6 bases). Trimming took off 8 bases at V and 5 bases at J, with 22 bases between the two ends. The CDR3 extends over 15 amino acids. CDR1 MDHEN and CDR2 SYDVKM come from the germline V gene. CDR3 protein: CASCDQLRLDHEQYF. The CDR3 bases are TGTGCCAGCTGCGACCAGCTTAGACTAGACCACGAGCAGTACTTC.

The chain joins TRBV19 to TRBJ1-2; 7 bases match TRBD1. J gave up 4 bases and V 5 bases, and 7 bases lay outside the gene matches. Per germline, CDR1 LNHDA and CDR2 SQIVND (reference sequence). The CDR3 is 14 residues long. The CDR3 sequence: CASSEQGSGYGYTF. Written as DNA, the CDR3 is TGTGCCAGTAGTGAACAGGGGTCGGGCTATGGCTACACCTTC.

The chain joins TRBV6-5 to TRBJ2-5, with D uncertain. V was shortened by 0 bases and J by 2 bases, with 10 bases between the two germline ends. The CDR3 spans 15 residues. CDR1 is MNHEY, CDR2 SVGAGI, per germline. Written as DNA, the CDR3 is TGTGCCAGCAGTTACTCGTCCGGTGTTCAAGAGACCCAGTACTTC. Translated, it gives CASSYSSGVQETQYF.

V and J are TRBV7-8 and TRBJ1-6, with D hard to call. Germline V gene sequence: CDR1 SGHVS, CDR2 FQNEAQ. The CDR3 loop spans 15 amino acids. V was pared by 1 base and J by 13 bases, with 17 bases between. CDR3 loop: CASSLGFGPGDPLHF. CDR3 in DNA: TGTGCCAGCAGCTTAGGATTTGGCCCCGGAGACCCCCTCCACTTT. Variable domain in full (rest from reference TRBV7-8 and TRBJ1-6): GAGVSQSPRYKVAKRGQDVALRCDPISGHVSLFWYQQALGQGPEFLTYFQNEAQLDKSGLPSDRFFAERPEGSVSTLKIQRTQQEDSAVYLCASSLGFGPGDPLHFGNGTRLTVT.

In this sample, this clone turned up once. The J gene is TRBJ2-7, the V gene TRBV28; perhaps TRBD1 as D (6 bases). CDR3 length: 15 amino acids. The ends were cut back, 3 bases at V and 3 bases at J, with 15 bases in the middle. From germline, CDR1 is MDHEN and CDR2 SYDVKM. The CDR3 nucleotides read TGTGCCAGCAGTTTTGGACAGACTCGGGGCTACGAGCAGTACTTC. Its protein is CASSFGQTRGYEQYF.

This clone was counted between two and nine times. The chain has TRBV18 and TRBJ2-3; D is unclear. Between the trimmed V and J ends, which lost 3 bases and 2 bases, there was a span of 15 bases. The germline V gene has CDR1 KGHSH and CDR2 LQKENI. This CDR3 contains 16 residues. As DNA, the CDR3 is TGTGCCAGCTCACCCCTGTCCCTGGGCATCACAGATACGCAGTATTTT. Translating gives CASSPLSLGITDTQYF.

The chain couples TRBV11-2 to TRBJ2-1; 10 nucleotides match TRBD2. The CDR3 covers 19 residues. The V gene end was trimmed by 1 base and the J gene end by 6 bases; junction bases not matched to a gene: 15. Looked up from germline, CDR1 is SGHAT and CDR2 is FQNNGV. The CDR3 spells CASSLGALAGERVTNEQFF. For the CDR3, the DNA is TGTGCCAGCAGCTTAGGGGCGCTAGCGGGAGAAAGAGTTACCAATGAGCAGTTCTTC. The full variable domain, rest sourced from reference TRBV11-2 and TRBJ2-1, is EAGVAQSPRYKIIEKRQSVAFWCNPISGHATLYWYQQILGQGPKLLIQFQNNGVVDDSQLPKDRFSAERLKGVDSTLKIQPAKLEDSAVYLCASSLGALAGERVTNEQFFGPGTRLTVL.

V is TRBV7-3 and J is TRBJ2-2, with TRBD2 identical over 7 bases. The V segment lost 2 bases and the J segment 5 bases; nucleotides outside the gene matches: 5. The CDR3 loop spans 15 amino acids. Germline values: CDR1 SGHTA, CDR2 FQGTGA. The CDR3 bases are TGTGCCAGCAGCTTAGCGGGAGTGGGAACCGGGGAGCTGTTTTTT. Translated, it gives CASSLAGVGTGELFF.

The chain employs TRBV10-3 and TRBJ2-7; weak D call: TRBD2 (6 bases). This CDR3 comprises 15 residues. The germline V gene has CDR1 ENHRY and CDR2 SYGVKD. Trimming took 3 bases from V and 6 from J, leaving 18 bases between them. The CDR3 here is CAISEAGPRGGEQYF. For the CDR3, the DNA is TGTGCCATCAGTGAAGCCGGGCCCCGGGGAGGCGAGCAGTACTTC.

The chain has TRBV12-3 or TRBV12-4 and TRBJ2-1; D might be TRBD2 (5 bases). V lost 6 bases and J 2 bases, leaving 8 bases between the germline ends. The CDR3 covers 13 residues. The CDR3: CASRQRAYNEQFF. The CDR3 DNA is TGTGCCAGCAGACAGAGGGCCTACAATGAGCAGTTCTTC.

This rearrangement joins TRBV15 to TRBJ2-7; 9 positions agree with TRBD1. Germline CDR1 is LNHNV and CDR2 is YYDKDF (reference sequence). The V gene end was trimmed by 3 bases and the J gene end by 0 bases; junction bases not matched to a gene: 3. The CDR3 runs 15 residues. The CDR3 region is CATSRMTGGSYEQYF. CDR3 sequence (DNA): TGTGCCACCAGCAGGATGACAGGGGGCTCCTACGAGCAGTACTTC.

The CDR3 region has the DNA TGTGCCAGCAGCTTAACTGTCGACAGAGTCAAGAACAATGAGCAGTTCTTC. It translates to CASSLTVDRVKNNEQFF. The chain combines TRBV7-3 with TRBJ2-1; D is possibly TRBD1 (5 bases). Between the trimmed V and J ends, which lost 0 bases and 5 bases, there was a span of 17 bases. The CDR3 runs 17 residues. Germline V lookup: CDR1 SGHTA, CDR2 FQGTGA. Together with reference TRBV7-3 and TRBJ2-1, the CDR3 gives the full variable domain: GAGVSQTPSNKVTEKGKYVELRCDPISGHTALYWYRQSLGQGPEFLIYFQGTGAADDSGLPNDRFFAVRPEGSVSTLKIQRTERGDSAVYLCASSLTVDRVKNNEQFFGPGTRLTVL.

The gene calls are TRBV9 and TRBJ2-1; 10 nucleotides match TRBD2. CDR3 size: 15 residues. Germline values: CDR1 SGDLS, CDR2 YYNGEE. Trimming removed 3 bases from V and 5 bases from J; junction bases left unmatched: 5. CDR3 bases: TGTGCCAGCAGCGGAACTAGCGGGAATAACAATGAGCAGTTCTTC. Translated: CASSGTSGNNNEQFF.

This chain connects TRBV7-2 to TRBJ2-5; TRBD2 matches at 8 bases. V was pared by 3 bases and J by 4 bases, with 7 bases of the junction left unmatched. This CDR3 is 15 amino acids long. The germline V gene encodes CDR1 SGHTA and CDR2 FQGNSA. The DNA of the CDR3 is TGTGCCAGCAGCTTTGGTGGCGGGAGGAGAGAGACCCAGTACTTC. Protein product: CASSFGGGRRETQYF.

The chain employs TRBV2 and TRBJ2-1; tentatively, D is TRBD1 (5 bases). Trimming took 7 bases from V and 9 from J, leaving 16 bases between them. The CDR3 runs 13 residues. Germline assignment: CDR1 SNHLY and CDR2 FYNNEI. The CDR3 bases are TGTGCCAGCATCCTGACGCAGGGCGGTGAGCAGTTCTTC. Residues: CASILTQGGEQFF.

The chain uses TRBV7-2 and TRBJ2-3; unclear D gene. The germline CDR1 and CDR2 sequences are SGHTA and FQGNSA. Deletions cut 1 base from V and 2 bases from J, with 10 bases between. The CDR3 runs 15 residues. CDR3 coding DNA: TGTGCCAGCAGCTTAGTTCGCAGTAACACAGATACGCAGTATTTT. This codes for CASSLVRSNTDTQYF.

About this clone: In the same sample, other DNA sequences code for this CDR3. This sequence joins TRBV5-1 and TRBJ2-1; 10 positions agree with TRBD2. With 0 bases clipped from V and 10 bases from J, the junction kept 7 bases outside the gene matches. Germline V gene sequence: CDR1 SGHRS, CDR2 YFSETQ. The CDR3 has 15 residues. The CDR3 nucleotides are TGCGCCAGCAGCTTGGGGCTAGCGGGAGTTGACGAGCAGTTCTTC. Translating it yields CASSLGLAGVDEQFF.

In this sample, this clone turned up a few times. V is TRBV4-2 and J is TRBJ1-6; D perhaps matches TRBD1 (6 bases). V was clipped by 0 bases and J by 14 bases, with 14 bases between them. CDR3 length equals 14 residues. Germline loops: CDR1 LGHNA, CDR2 YNFKEQ. CDR3 DNA sequence: TGTGCCAGCAGCCAAGATCTCAGGGGTGGAACCCTCCACTTT. Residues: CASSQDLRGGTLHF.

The V gene is TRBV7-8, the J gene TRBJ2-1; TRBD1 matches at 7 bases. There are 15 residues in the CDR3. Germline CDR1 and CDR2: SGHVS and FQNEAQ. Trimming cost V 6 bases and J 7 bases; bases outside gene matches: 12. In nucleotides, the CDR3 is TGTGCCAGCAGTCGTTACAGGGGATTAGGGAATGAGCAGTTCTTC. Its translation: CASSRYRGLGNEQFF.